This T cell receptor (beta chain) was recorded in a study of early T cells in non-severe SARS-CoV-2 infection. Overall study context: The sequenced material was bulk RNA from unsorted whole blood, and its chains were unpaired.

CDR1 and CDR2 from the germline V gene are MNHEY and SMNVEV (reference sequence). There are 13 residues in the CDR3. V trimming: 10 bases; J trimming: 4 bases; junction bases outside the gene matches: 5. This clonotype was counted ten times or more. Unique molecular identifiers tagged individual cDNA molecules. TCRdb reprocessed the 5' RACE reads with MiXCR, giving one entry per CDR3 protein. The table records some 89,000 distinct CDR3 sequences, approximately 11% of them present only once. The starting material was whole blood, obtained at baseline. The receptor comes from an adult who was a healthcare worker with PCR-confirmed SARS-CoV-2 infection or an uninfected control (not recorded which). This chain joins TRBV27 and TRBJ2-1; 9 nucleotides match TRBD2. CDR3 DNA sequence: TGTGCCACCGGGACTAGCCTATACAATGAGCAGTTCTTC. This codes for CATGTSLYNEQFF.